This T cell receptor (beta chain) is drawn from a study of T cell changes during pregnancy in multiple sclerosis. This table comes from immunoSEQ multiplex PCR, and its TCRdb copy is limited to in-frame clones, with some not included. The data contain tens of thousands of clones, 92% of them singletons. As concerns this clone: A junction end diverges from the germline sequence, so it may reflect a read error.

CDR1 is MGHRA and CDR2 is YSYEKL in the germline V gene. CDR3 size: 15 residues. The chain has TRBV4-1 and TRBJ2-7; TRBD1 matches 9 bases. The source material was CD4+ T cells from peripheral blood mononuclear cells, sampled after pregnancy. This receptor was identified in a female donor with multiple sclerosis, enrolled in a pregnancy study. CDR3 region: CASSQVQGGQGRLNF. For the CDR3, the DNA is TGCGCCAGCAGCCAAGTACAGGGAGGACAGGGGAGGCTAAACTTC.